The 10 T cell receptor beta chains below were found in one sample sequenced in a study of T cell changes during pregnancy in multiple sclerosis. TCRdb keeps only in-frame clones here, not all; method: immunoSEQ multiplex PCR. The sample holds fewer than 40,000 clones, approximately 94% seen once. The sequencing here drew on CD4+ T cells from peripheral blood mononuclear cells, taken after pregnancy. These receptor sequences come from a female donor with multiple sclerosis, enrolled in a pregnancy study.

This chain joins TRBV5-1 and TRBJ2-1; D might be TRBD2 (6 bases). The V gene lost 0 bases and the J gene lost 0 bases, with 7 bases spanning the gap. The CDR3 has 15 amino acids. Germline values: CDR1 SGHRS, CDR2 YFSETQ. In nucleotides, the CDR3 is TGCGCCAGCAGCTTGGACGGGAGCTCCTACAATGAGCAGTTCTTC. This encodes CASSLDGSSYNEQFF.

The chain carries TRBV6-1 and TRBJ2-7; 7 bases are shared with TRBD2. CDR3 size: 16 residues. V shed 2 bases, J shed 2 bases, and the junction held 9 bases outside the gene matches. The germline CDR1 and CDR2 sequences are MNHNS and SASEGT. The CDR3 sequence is CASSERGGAQAYEQYF. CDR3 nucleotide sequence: TGTGCCAGCAGTGAACGGGGAGGGGCCCAGGCCTACGAGCAGTACTTC.

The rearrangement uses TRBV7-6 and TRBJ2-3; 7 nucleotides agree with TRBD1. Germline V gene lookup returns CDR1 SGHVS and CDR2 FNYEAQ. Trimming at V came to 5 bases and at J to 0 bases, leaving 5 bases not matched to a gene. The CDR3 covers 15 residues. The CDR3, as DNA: TGTGCCAGCAGCCGAGGGACAGTTAGCACAGATACGCAGTATTTT. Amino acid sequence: CASSRGTVSTDTQYF.

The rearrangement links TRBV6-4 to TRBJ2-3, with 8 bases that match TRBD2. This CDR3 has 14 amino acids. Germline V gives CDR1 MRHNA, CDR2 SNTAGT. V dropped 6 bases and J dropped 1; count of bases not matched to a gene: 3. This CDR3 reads CASRSTSGTDTQYF. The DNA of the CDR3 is TGTGCCAGCAGATCGACTAGCGGCACAGATACGCAGTATTTT.

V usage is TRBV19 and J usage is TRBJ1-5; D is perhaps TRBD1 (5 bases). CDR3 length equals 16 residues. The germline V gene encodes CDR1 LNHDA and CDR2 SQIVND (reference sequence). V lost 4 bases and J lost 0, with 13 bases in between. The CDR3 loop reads CASSKGRVNSNQPQHF. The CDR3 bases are TGTGCCAGTAGTAAAGGCAGGGTCAATAGCAATCAGCCCCAGCATTTT.

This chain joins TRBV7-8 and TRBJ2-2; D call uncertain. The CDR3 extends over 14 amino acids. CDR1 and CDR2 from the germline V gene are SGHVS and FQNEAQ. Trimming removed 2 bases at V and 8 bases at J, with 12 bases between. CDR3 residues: CASSLNPSAGELFF. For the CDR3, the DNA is TGTGCCAGCAGCTTAAATCCCAGCGCGGGGGAGCTGTTTTTT.

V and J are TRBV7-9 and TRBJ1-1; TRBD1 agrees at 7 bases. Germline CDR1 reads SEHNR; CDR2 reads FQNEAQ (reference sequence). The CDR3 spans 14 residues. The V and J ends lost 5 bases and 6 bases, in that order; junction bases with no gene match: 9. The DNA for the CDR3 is TGTGCCAGCAGCATACGAACAGGGGCCCCTGAAGCTTTCTTT. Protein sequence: CASSIRTGAPEAFF.

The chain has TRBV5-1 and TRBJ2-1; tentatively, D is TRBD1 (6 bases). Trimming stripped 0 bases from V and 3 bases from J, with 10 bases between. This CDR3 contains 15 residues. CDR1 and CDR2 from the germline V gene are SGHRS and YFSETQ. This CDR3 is CASSLASDSYNEQFF. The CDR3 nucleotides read TGCGCCAGCAGCTTGGCCTCGGACAGCTACAATGAGCAGTTCTTC. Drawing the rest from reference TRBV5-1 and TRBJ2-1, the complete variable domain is KAGVTQTPRYLIKTRGQQVTLSCSPISGHRSVSWYQQTPGQGLQFLFEYFSETQRNKGNFPGRFSGRQFSNSRSEMNVSTLELGDSALYLCASSLASDSYNEQFFGPGTRLTVL.

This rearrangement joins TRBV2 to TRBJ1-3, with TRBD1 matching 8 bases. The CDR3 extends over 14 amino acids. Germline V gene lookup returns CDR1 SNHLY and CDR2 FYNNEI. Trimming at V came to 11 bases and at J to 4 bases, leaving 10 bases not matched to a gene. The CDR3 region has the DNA TGTGCCCGGAGGACAGGGCCTTCGGGAAACACCATATATTTT. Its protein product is CARRTGPSGNTIYF.

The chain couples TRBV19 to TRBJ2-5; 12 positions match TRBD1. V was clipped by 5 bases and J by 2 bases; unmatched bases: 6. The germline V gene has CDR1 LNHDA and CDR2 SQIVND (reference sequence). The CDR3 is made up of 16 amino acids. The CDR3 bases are TGTGCCAGTAGTCCTCGGGACAGGGGGCTTCAAGAGACCCAGTACTTC. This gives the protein CASSPRDRGLQETQYF.